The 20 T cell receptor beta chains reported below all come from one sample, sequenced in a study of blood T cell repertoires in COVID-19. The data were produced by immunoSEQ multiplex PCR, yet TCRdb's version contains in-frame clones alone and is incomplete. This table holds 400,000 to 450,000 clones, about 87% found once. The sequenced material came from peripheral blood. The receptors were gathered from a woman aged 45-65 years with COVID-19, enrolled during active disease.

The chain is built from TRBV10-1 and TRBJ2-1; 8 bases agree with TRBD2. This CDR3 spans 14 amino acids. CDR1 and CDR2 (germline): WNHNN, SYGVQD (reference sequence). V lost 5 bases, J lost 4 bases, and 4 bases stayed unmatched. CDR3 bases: TGCGCCAGCAGTCGGGGGGGCGGATACAATGAGCAGTTCTTC. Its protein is CASSRGGGYNEQFF.

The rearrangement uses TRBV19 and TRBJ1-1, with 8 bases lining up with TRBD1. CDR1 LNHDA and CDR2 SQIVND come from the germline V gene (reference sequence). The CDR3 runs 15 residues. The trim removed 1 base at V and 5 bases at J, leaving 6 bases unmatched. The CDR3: CASSIGQGARTEAFF. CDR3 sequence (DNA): TGTGCCAGTAGTATAGGGCAGGGGGCGCGGACTGAAGCTTTCTTT.

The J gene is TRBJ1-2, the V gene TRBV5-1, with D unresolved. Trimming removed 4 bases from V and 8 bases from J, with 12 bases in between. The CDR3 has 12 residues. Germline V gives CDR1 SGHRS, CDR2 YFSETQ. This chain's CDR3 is CASSPDGKGYTF. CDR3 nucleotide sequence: TGCGCCAGCAGCCCGGACGGGAAGGGCTACACCTTC.

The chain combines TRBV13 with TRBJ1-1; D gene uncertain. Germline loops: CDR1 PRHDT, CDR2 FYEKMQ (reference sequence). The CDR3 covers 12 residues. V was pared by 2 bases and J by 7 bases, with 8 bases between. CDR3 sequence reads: CASSLIGGEAFF. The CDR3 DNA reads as TGTGCCAGCAGCTTAATCGGCGGTGAAGCTTTCTTT.

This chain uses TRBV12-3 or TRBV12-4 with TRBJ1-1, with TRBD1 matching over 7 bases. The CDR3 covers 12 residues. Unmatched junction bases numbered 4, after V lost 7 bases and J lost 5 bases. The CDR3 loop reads CASTPGGTEAFF. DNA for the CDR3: TGTGCCAGCACTCCAGGGGGGACTGAAGCTTTCTTT.

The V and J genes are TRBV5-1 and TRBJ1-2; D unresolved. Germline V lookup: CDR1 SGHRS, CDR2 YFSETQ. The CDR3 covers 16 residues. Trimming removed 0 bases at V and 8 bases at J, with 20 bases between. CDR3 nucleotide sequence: TGCGCCAGCAGCTTGGTAAGGGCGGGGAAGTATGGAGGCTACACCTTC. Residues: CASSLVRAGKYGGYTF.

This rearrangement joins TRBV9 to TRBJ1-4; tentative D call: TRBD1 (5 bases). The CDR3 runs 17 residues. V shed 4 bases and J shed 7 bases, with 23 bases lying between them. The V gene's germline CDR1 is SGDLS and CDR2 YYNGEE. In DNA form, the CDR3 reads TGTGCCAGCAGCTTGGGACTGGGTATTGGTATGAGTGAAAAACTGTTTTTT. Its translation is CASSLGLGIGMSEKLFF.

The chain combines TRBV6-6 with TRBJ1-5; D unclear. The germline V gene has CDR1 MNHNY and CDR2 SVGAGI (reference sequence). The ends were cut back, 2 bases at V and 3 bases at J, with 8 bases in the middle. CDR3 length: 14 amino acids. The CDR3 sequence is CASSYNTVNQPQHF. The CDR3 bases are TGTGCCAGCAGTTACAACACAGTCAATCAGCCCCAGCATTTT.

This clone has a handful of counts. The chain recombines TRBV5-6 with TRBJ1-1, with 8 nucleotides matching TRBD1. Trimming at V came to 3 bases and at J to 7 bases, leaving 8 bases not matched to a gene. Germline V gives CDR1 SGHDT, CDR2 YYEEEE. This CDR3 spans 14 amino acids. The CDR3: CASSWLDRVSEAFF. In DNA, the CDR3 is TGTGCCAGCAGCTGGTTGGACAGGGTTAGTGAAGCTTTCTTT.

The CDR3 DNA reads as TGTGCCAGCAGTTGGGACAGGGGGCGATATGGCTACACCTTC. Its translation: CASSWDRGRYGYTF. The chain combines TRBV6-5 with TRBJ1-2; 12 nucleotides align to TRBD1. The CDR3 covers 14 residues. V dropped 4 bases and J dropped 5; count of bases not matched to a gene: 2. CDR1 is MNHEY and CDR2 is SVGAGI in the germline V gene.

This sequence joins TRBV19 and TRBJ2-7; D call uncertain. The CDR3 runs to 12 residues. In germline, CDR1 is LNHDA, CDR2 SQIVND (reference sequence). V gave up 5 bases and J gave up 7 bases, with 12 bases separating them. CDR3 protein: CASSVWREEQYF. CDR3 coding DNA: TGTGCCAGTAGTGTTTGGAGAGAGGAGCAGTACTTC.

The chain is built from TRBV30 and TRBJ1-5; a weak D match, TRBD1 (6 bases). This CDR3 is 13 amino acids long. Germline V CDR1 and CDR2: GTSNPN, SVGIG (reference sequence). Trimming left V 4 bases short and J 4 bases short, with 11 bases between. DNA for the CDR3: TGTGCCTGGAACTTACAGGGAAATCAGCCCCAGCATTTT. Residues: CAWNLQGNQPQHF. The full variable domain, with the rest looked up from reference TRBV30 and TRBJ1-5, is SQTIHQWPATLVQPVGSPLSLECTVEGTSNPNLYWYRQAAGRGLQLLFYSVGIGQISSEVPQNLSASRPQDRQFILSSKKLLLSDSGFYLCAWNLQGNQPQHFGDGTRLSIL.

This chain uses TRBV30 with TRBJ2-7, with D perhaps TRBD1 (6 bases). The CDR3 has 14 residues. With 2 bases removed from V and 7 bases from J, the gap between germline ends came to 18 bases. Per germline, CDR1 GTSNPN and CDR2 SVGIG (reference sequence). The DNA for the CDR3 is TGTGCCTGGAGTATCCACAGGGTGGGATCGGAGCAGTACTTC. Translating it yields CAWSIHRVGSEQYF.

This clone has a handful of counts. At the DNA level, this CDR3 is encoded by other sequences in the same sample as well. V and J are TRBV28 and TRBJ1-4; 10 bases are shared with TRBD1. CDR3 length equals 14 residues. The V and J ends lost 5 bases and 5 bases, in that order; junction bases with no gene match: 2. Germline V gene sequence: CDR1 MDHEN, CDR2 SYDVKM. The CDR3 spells CASSLTGGNEKLFF. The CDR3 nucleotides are TGTGCCAGCAGTCTGACAGGGGGCAATGAAAAACTGTTTTTT. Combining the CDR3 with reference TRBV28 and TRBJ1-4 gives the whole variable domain DVKVTQSSRYLVKRTGEKVFLECVQDMDHENMFWYRQDPGLGLRLIYFSYDVKMKEKGDIPEGYSVSREKKERFSLILESASTNQTSMYLCASSLTGGNEKLFFGSGTQLSVL.

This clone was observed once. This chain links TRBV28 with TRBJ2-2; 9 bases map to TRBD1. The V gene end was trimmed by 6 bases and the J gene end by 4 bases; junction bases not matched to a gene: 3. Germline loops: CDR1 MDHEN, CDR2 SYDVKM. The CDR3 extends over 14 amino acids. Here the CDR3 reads CASRDRGVTGELFF. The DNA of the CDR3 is TGTGCCAGCAGGGACAGGGGAGTCACCGGGGAGCTGTTTTTT.

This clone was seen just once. The CDR3 here is CSVEAPGLPNYGYTF. DNA for the CDR3: TGCAGCGTTGAAGCCCCCGGACTTCCTAACTATGGCTACACCTTC. This sequence joins TRBV29-1 and TRBJ1-2; D remains unclear. Between the trimmed V and J ends, which lost 1 base and 0 bases, there was a span of 12 bases. The CDR3 is 15 residues long. Germline V gene lookup returns CDR1 SQVTM and CDR2 ANQGSEA.

CDR3 DNA: TGTGCCAGCGAGTCTGCAGGGGTAGGTCAGCCCCAGCATTTT. It encodes CASESAGVGQPQHF. The chain is built from TRBV19 and TRBJ1-5, with D maybe TRBD1 (6 bases). The CDR3 extends over 14 amino acids. V was pared by 9 bases and J by 6 bases, with 18 bases between. From germline, CDR1 is LNHDA and CDR2 SQIVND (reference sequence).

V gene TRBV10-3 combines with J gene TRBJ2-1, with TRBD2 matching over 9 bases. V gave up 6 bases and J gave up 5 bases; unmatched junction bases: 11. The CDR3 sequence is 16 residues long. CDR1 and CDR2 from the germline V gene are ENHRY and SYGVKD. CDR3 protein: CAISAGIAGVNNEQFF. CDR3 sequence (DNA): TGTGCCATCAGCGCGGGAATAGCGGGGGTAAACAATGAGCAGTTCTTC.

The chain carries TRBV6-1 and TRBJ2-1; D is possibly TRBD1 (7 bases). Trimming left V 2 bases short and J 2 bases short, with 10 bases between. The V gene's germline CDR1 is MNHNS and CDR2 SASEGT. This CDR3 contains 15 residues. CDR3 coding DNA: TGTGCCAGCAGTGAACAGGGGGGCCCCTACAATGAGCAGTTCTTC. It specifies CASSEQGGPYNEQFF.

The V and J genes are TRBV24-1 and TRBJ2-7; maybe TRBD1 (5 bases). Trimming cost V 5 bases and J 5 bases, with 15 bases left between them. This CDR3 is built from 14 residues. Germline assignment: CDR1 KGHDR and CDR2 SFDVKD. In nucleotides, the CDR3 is TGTGCCACCAGTGGTCTGGGGCGCCCGGACGAGCAGTACTTC. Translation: CATSGLGRPDEQYF.